Each of the 17 T cell receptor beta chains below was sequenced from the same sample in a study of cytomegalovirus exposure and HLA in healthy donors. The method was immunoSEQ multiplex PCR; TCRdb's version includes in-frame clones alone and lacks a portion of them. The repertoire holds some 240,000 clones, 70% to 90% seen once, with 0.95% to 1.5% in the top ten. The sample taken for sequencing was PBMCs. Source of these receptors: a woman aged 25 to 39 in good health and CMV-seropositive.

The J gene is TRBJ1-1, the V gene TRBV4-1, with D tentatively TRBD1 (5 bases). V gave up 1 base and J gave up 1 base, with 13 bases separating them. There are 16 residues in the CDR3. CDR1 MGHRA and CDR2 YSYEKL come from the germline V gene. The DNA of the CDR3 is TGCGCCAGCAGCCAAGTAGGCCGCCAGGGGAACACTGAAGCTTTCTTT. Its protein product is CASSQVGRQGNTEAFF.

The rearrangement joins TRBV5-1 to TRBJ2-3; D is undetermined. The germline V gene has CDR1 SGHRS and CDR2 YFSETQ. The CDR3 sequence is 15 residues long. Trimming stripped 2 bases from V and 2 bases from J, with 12 bases between. DNA of the CDR3: TGCGCCAGCAGCTTCGAAGCAGGAAACACAGATACGCAGTATTTT. This codes for CASSFEAGNTDTQYF. The whole variable domain, filled in from reference TRBV5-1 and TRBJ2-3, reads KAGVTQTPRYLIKTRGQQVTLSCSPISGHRSVSWYQQTPGQGLQFLFEYFSETQRNKGNFPGRFSGRQFSNSRSEMNVSTLELGDSALYLCASSFEAGNTDTQYFGPGTRLTVL.

V and J are TRBV9 and TRBJ2-1; D might be TRBD2 (6 bases). This CDR3 is 14 amino acids long. The germline CDR1 and CDR2 sequences are SGDLS and YYNGEE. V lost 4 bases and J lost 4, with 12 bases in between. The CDR3, as DNA: TGTGCCAGCAGCCTCTTAGGGACTTACAATGAGCAGTTCTTC. Protein product: CASSLLGTYNEQFF.

CDR3 DNA: TGCGCCAGCAGCTTGGTTCTTCCGGGAAGCTCCTACAATGAGCAGTTCTTC. Translated, it gives CASSLVLPGSSYNEQFF. The rearrangement uses TRBV5-1 and TRBJ2-1, with D possibly being TRBD2 (5 bases). The CDR3 runs 17 residues. Germline values: CDR1 SGHRS, CDR2 YFSETQ. V lost 0 bases to trimming and J lost 0 bases, with 13 bases between them. The full variable domain, completed using reference TRBV5-1 and TRBJ2-1, is KAGVTQTPRYLIKTRGQQVTLSCSPISGHRSVSWYQQTPGQGLQFLFEYFSETQRNKGNFPGRFSGRQFSNSRSEMNVSTLELGDSALYLCASSLVLPGSSYNEQFFGPGTRLTVL.

Here the CDR3 DNA reads TGTGCCAGTACCCTAGGGGGCCCCACCGGGGAGCTGTTTTTT. As protein: CASTLGGPTGELFF. The genes are TRBV19 and TRBJ2-2; 7 bases are shared with TRBD1. CDR1 is LNHDA and CDR2 is SQIVND in the germline V gene (reference sequence). With V trimmed by 7 bases and J by 4 bases, 6 bases remained unmatched. This CDR3 is 14 amino acids long. Variable domain in full (rest from reference TRBV19 and TRBJ2-2): DGGITQSPKYLFRKEGQNVTLSCEQNLNHDAMYWYRQDPGQGLRLIYYSQIVNDFQKGDIAEGYSVSREKKESFPLTVTSAQKNPTAFYLCASTLGGPTGELFFGEGSRLTVL.

V and J are TRBV7-7 and TRBJ1-1, with 9 bases identical to TRBD1. This CDR3 is 13 amino acids long. Germline V gene data show CDR1 as SSHAT and CDR2 as FNYEAQ (reference sequence). V lost 5 bases and J lost 4; bases outside the gene matches: 2. DNA for the CDR3: TGTGCCAGCAGCCCACAGGGGGCCACTGAAGCTTTCTTT. As protein: CASSPQGATEAFF.

The CDR3 here is CASRASGGRFLSTDTQYF. The CDR3 nucleotides read TGTGCCAGCAGAGCCTCGGGCGGGAGGTTCCTCTCAACAGATACGCAGTATTTT. The rearrangement links TRBV5-6 to TRBJ2-3; 8 nucleotides agree with TRBD2. Looked up from germline, CDR1 is SGHDT and CDR2 is YYEEEE. Trimming cost V 5 bases and J 3 bases; bases outside gene matches: 17. This CDR3 is 18 amino acids long.

V usage is TRBV27 and J usage is TRBJ1-4; a possible D gene is TRBD1 (6 bases). The germline gives CDR1 MNHEY, CDR2 SMNVEV (reference sequence). V gave up 5 bases and J gave up 6 bases, with 16 bases separating them. This CDR3 is 15 amino acids long. The CDR3 sequence is CASSPFRGAYEKLFF. The DNA for the CDR3 is TGTGCCAGCAGTCCCTTCCGGGGGGCTTATGAAAAACTGTTTTTT.

The gene calls are TRBV27 and TRBJ2-1, with 10 bases matching TRBD2. Germline assignment: CDR1 MNHEY and CDR2 SMNVEV (reference sequence). CDR3 length: 15 residues. V lost 9 bases to trimming and J lost 3 bases; unmatched junction nucleotides: 8. The CDR3 DNA sequence: TGTGCCAGTCGATGGGTAGCGGGAGGCTACAATGAGCAGTTCTTC. Translation gives CASRWVAGGYNEQFF.

This clone was seen only a few times. The chain is built from TRBV6-5 and TRBJ2-5, with no clear D. Germline V gene sequence: CDR1 MNHEY, CDR2 SVGAGI. The CDR3 runs 12 residues. Trimming left V 5 bases short and J 5 bases short, with 9 bases between. The CDR3 spells CASSRTRETQYF. The CDR3 region has the DNA TGTGCCAGCAGTCGAACGAGGGAGACCCAGTACTTC.

The genes are TRBV29-1 and TRBJ2-7; 8 nucleotides line up with TRBD1. The CDR3 loop spans 14 amino acids. The V and J ends lost 8 bases and 3 bases, in that order; junction bases with no gene match: 12. Germline CDR1 reads SQVTM; CDR2 reads ANQGSEA. CDR3 bases: TGCAGCACCCGATACGGACAGGGCCTCTACGAGCAGTACTTC. Amino acids: CSTRYGQGLYEQYF.

This clone was recorded only once. This sequence joins TRBV11-2 and TRBJ2-1; tentatively, D is TRBD1 (5 bases). The germline CDR1 and CDR2 sequences are SGHAT and FQNNGV. V lost 4 bases to trimming and J lost 10 bases, with 17 bases between them. The CDR3 covers 14 residues. The CDR3 DNA follows: TGTGCCAGCAGCTCCGACAGTACCTTGCGAGAGCAGTTCTTC. Amino acid sequence: CASSSDSTLREQFF.

The chain couples TRBV19 to TRBJ2-7; TRBD1 matches at 9 bases. Germline lookup yields CDR1 LNHDA and CDR2 SQIVND (reference sequence). The J segment lost 0 bases and the V segment lost 6 bases, leaving 6 bases of the junction unmatched. There are 15 residues in the CDR3. The CDR3 DNA reads as TGTGCCAGTAGATACGGGACAGGGCCCTCCTACGAGCAGTACTTC. Translating it yields CASRYGTGPSYEQYF.

This sequence joins TRBV15 and TRBJ1-2, with a possible D match to TRBD1 (5 bases). CDR3 length: 15 residues. Per germline, CDR1 LNHNV and CDR2 YYDKDF (reference sequence). Trimming cost V 5 bases and J 4 bases, with 17 bases left between them. DNA of the CDR3: TGTGCCACCAGCGGGGGACTTCCTCCAGCCTATGGCTACACCTTC. It encodes CATSGGLPPAYGYTF.

This chain joins TRBV11-3 and TRBJ2-3, with D perhaps matching TRBD1 (5 bases). This CDR3 has 14 amino acids. The V gene's germline CDR1 is SGHNT and CDR2 YENEEA. V dropped 5 bases and J dropped 2 bases, with 11 bases sitting between them. CDR3 coding DNA: TGTGCCAGCAGCCCTCAGGGTCCCACAGATACGCAGTATTTT. Translating it yields CASSPQGPTDTQYF.

The rearrangement uses TRBV18 and TRBJ2-1, with a possible D match to TRBD1 (5 bases). This CDR3 spans 14 amino acids. Trimming cost V 3 bases and J 5 bases, with 11 bases left between them. Germline CDR1 is KGHSH and CDR2 is LQKENI. CDR3 DNA: TGTGCCAGCTCACCGGGCAGGGATAACAATGAGCAGTTCTTC. Protein sequence: CASSPGRDNNEQFF. Full variable domain (rest looked up from reference TRBV18 and TRBJ2-1): NAGVMQNPRHLVRRRGQEARLRCSPMKGHSHVYWYRQLPEEGLKFMVYLQKENIIDESGMPKERFSAEFPKEGPSILRIQQVVRGDSAAYFCASSPGRDNNEQFFGPGTRLTVL.

Here the CDR3 DNA reads TGTGCCACCAGAACCCCGGGGTACTTTAACTATGGCTACACCTTC. Amino acids: CATRTPGYFNYGYTF. The V and J genes are TRBV25-1 and TRBJ1-2; D gene ambiguous. CDR1 and CDR2 from the germline V gene are MGHDK and SYGVNS. The CDR3 is made up of 15 amino acids. V lost 10 bases, J lost 1 base, and 19 bases lay in between.